The 19 T cell receptor beta chains listed next were all sequenced from one sample in a study of shared clonotypes between healthy human individuals. Naive CD8 isolation took CD45RO-negative cells positively selected for CCR7 and excluded terminally differentiated effector memory CD45RA+ cells. The method was immunoSEQ multiplex PCR; TCRdb's version includes in-frame clones alone and lacks a portion of them. Of 1.5 million to 2.5 million clones in the sample, less than 95% were seen once. The sequencing input was naive CD8+ T cells sorted from blood. Receptors were obtained from a man aged 18 to 35 in good health.

The V and J genes are TRBV2 and TRBJ1-4; 7 bases fit TRBD1. Germline-derived CDR1 and CDR2 are SNHLY and FYNNEI. The J segment lost 2 bases and the V segment lost 8 bases, leaving 2 bases of the junction unmatched. The CDR3 totals 13 residues. The CDR3 DNA follows: TGTGCCAGCGGGACAGTGACTAATGAAAAACTGTTTTTT. As protein: CASGTVTNEKLFF.

The V call is TRBV13, the J call TRBJ2-2, with D perhaps TRBD2 (7 bases). The germline gives CDR1 PRHDT, CDR2 FYEKMQ (reference sequence). Trimming stripped 4 bases from V and 2 bases from J, with 11 bases between. The CDR3 totals 15 residues. Written as DNA, the CDR3 is TGTGCCAGCAGCTCAGCGGGACATAACACCGGGGAGCTGTTTTTT. This gives the protein CASSSAGHNTGELFF.

The chain has TRBV2 and TRBJ1-3; D unresolved. Trimming took off 4 bases at V and 0 bases at J, with 7 bases between the two ends. Germline V lookup: CDR1 SNHLY, CDR2 FYNNEI. The CDR3 totals 14 residues. CDR3 DNA: TGTGCCAGCAGTGGGGTGAGCTCTGGAAACACCATATATTTT. Translated, it gives CASSGVSSGNTIYF.

This rearrangement joins TRBV2 to TRBJ1-6; 10 bases fit TRBD1. Germline V gene sequence: CDR1 SNHLY, CDR2 FYNNEI. V trimming: 3 bases; J trimming: 8 bases; junction bases outside the gene matches: 4. The CDR3 is 15 amino acids. CDR3 sequence (DNA): TGTGCCAGCAGTGAGGGACAGGGGACGGATTCACCCCTCCACTTT. Protein product: CASSEGQGTDSPLHF.

The DNA for the CDR3 is TGTGCCAGCAGCCAAGCTCCAGCTTACGAGCAGTACTTC. As protein: CASSQAPAYEQYF. The chain combines TRBV4-2 with TRBJ2-7, with D hard to call. The CDR3 has 13 amino acids. Per the germline V gene, CDR1 is LGHNA and CDR2 is YNFKEQ. V was trimmed by 1 base and J by 4 bases, leaving 8 bases between them.

Note on this clone: This same CDR3 is encoded by further DNA sequences in the sample. J is TRBJ2-7 and V is TRBV19, with D tentatively TRBD2 (5 bases). The CDR3 is made up of 11 amino acids. The V gene lost 4 bases and the J gene lost 4 bases, with 5 bases spanning the gap. Per germline, CDR1 LNHDA and CDR2 SQIVND (reference sequence). The CDR3 protein is CASSSGYEQYF. In DNA, the CDR3 is TGTGCCAGTAGTAGCGGGTACGAGCAGTACTTC.

The rearrangement links TRBV11-3 to TRBJ2-1; tentatively, D is TRBD2 (5 bases). Per the germline V gene, CDR1 is SGHNT and CDR2 is YENEEA. This CDR3 is 16 amino acids long. V shed 5 bases and J shed 0 bases, with 14 bases lying between them. CDR3: CASSPHEGGSYNEQFF. CDR3 DNA sequence: TGTGCCAGCAGCCCCCACGAGGGCGGCTCCTACAATGAGCAGTTCTTC. Full variable domain (missing parts from reference TRBV11-3 and TRBJ2-1): EAGVVQSPRYKIIEKKQPVAFWCNPISGHNTLYWYLQNLGQGPELLIRYENEEAVDDSQLPKDRFSAERLKGVDSTLKIQPAELGDSAVYLCASSPHEGGSYNEQFFGPGTRLTVL.

This chain links TRBV19 with TRBJ2-2, with 8 bases that match TRBD2. The germline CDR1 and CDR2 sequences are LNHDA and SQIVND (reference sequence). With 4 bases clipped from V and 5 bases from J, the junction kept 18 bases outside the gene matches. This CDR3 has 19 amino acids. As DNA, the CDR3 is TGTGCCAGTAGTACTCTCGCGGTAACGGGACTAGTGGAGACCGGGGAGCTGTTTTTT. Amino acid sequence: CASSTLAVTGLVETGELFF.

This chain joins TRBV5-6 and TRBJ2-7; 7 positions match TRBD1. The germline gives CDR1 SGHDT, CDR2 YYEEEE. The CDR3 runs 14 residues. Germline trimming cut 4 bases from V and 3 bases from J; bases unmatched to any gene: 7. The CDR3 here is CASSPGTDDYEQYF. DNA for the CDR3: TGTGCCAGCAGCCCCGGGACAGATGACTACGAGCAGTACTTC.

This clone was seen a few times. This same CDR3 is encoded by further DNA sequences in the sample. This rearrangement joins TRBV20-1 to TRBJ2-7; D gene ambiguous. V was cut by 0 bases and J by 4 bases, with 4 bases left in between. This CDR3 is built from 11 residues. The germline CDR1 and CDR2 sequences are DFQATT and SNEGSKA (reference sequence). This CDR3 is CSARDGYEQYF. The CDR3 region has the DNA TGCAGTGCTAGAGATGGTTACGAGCAGTACTTC.

The V gene is TRBV7-9, the J gene TRBJ1-4; possibly TRBD1 for D (6 bases). Trimming removed 4 bases at V and 7 bases at J, with 19 bases between. The CDR3 contains 16 residues. Germline CDR1 and CDR2: SEHNR and FQNEAQ (reference sequence). CDR3 protein: CASSSGVVERVEKLFF. CDR3 DNA: TGTGCCAGCAGCTCAGGGGTAGTGGAGCGGGTTGAAAAACTGTTTTTT.

The chain combines TRBV4-3 with TRBJ2-1; 7 bases line up with TRBD2. The J segment lost 4 bases and the V segment lost 0 bases, leaving 9 bases of the junction unmatched. CDR3 length: 17 amino acids. Germline lookup yields CDR1 LGHNA and CDR2 YSLEER. This chain's CDR3 is CASSQDPSGGRYNEQFF. The CDR3 DNA sequence: TGCGCCAGCAGCCAAGACCCTAGCGGAGGGAGATACAATGAGCAGTTCTTC.

The chain links TRBV6-5 to TRBJ2-7; D may be TRBD2 (6 bases). The V gene's germline CDR1 is MNHEY and CDR2 SVGAGI. The CDR3 extends over 14 amino acids. The V and J ends lost 6 bases and 4 bases respectively, with 16 bases between them. CDR3 bases: TGTGCCAGCAGCCCGGACGGGGGTGGGTACGAGCAGTACTTC. Translated, it gives CASSPDGGGYEQYF.

On this clone itself: The same CDR3 arises from other DNA sequences in this sample as well. The chain carries TRBV7-9 and TRBJ2-7, with a possible D match to TRBD1 (6 bases). This CDR3 contains 13 residues. CDR1 and CDR2 (germline): SEHNR, FQNEAQ (reference sequence). V was cut by 4 bases and J by 2 bases, with 9 bases left in between. The CDR3 region has the DNA TGTGCCAGCAGCTCGACAGGCCCCTACGAGCAGTACTTC. It encodes CASSSTGPYEQYF.

This rearrangement joins TRBV4-1 to TRBJ1-1; the D gene is possibly TRBD1 (5 bases). Germline V gives CDR1 MGHRA, CDR2 YSYEKL. The CDR3 runs to 12 residues. The V gene lost 5 bases and the J gene lost 5 bases, with 9 bases spanning the gap. The CDR3 sequence is CASSTGRTEAFF. CDR3 nucleotide sequence: TGCGCCAGCAGCACAGGACGGACTGAAGCTTTCTTT.

V gene TRBV7-9 combines with J gene TRBJ2-1; D unresolved. V was shortened by 5 bases and J by 3 bases, with 8 bases between the two germline ends. The V gene's germline CDR1 is SEHNR and CDR2 FQNEAQ (reference sequence). The CDR3 contains 13 residues. In DNA, the CDR3 is TGTGCCAGCAGCCCCGCTAGCTACAATGAGCAGTTCTTC. It translates to CASSPASYNEQFF. Filled out from reference TRBV7-9 and TRBJ2-1, the complete variable domain reads DTGVSQNPRHKITKRGQNVTFRCDPISEHNRLYWYRQTLGQGPEFLTYFQNEAQLEKSRLLSDRFSAERPKGSFSTLEIQRTEQGDSAMYLCASSPASYNEQFFGPGTRLTVL.

V gene TRBV7-9 combines with J gene TRBJ2-2, with 7 positions matching TRBD1. This CDR3 region has 15 residues. With 5 bases clipped from V and 2 bases from J, the junction kept 5 bases outside the gene matches. Germline assignment: CDR1 SEHNR and CDR2 FQNEAQ (reference sequence). CDR3 protein: CASSPGQTNTGELFF. CDR3 in DNA: TGTGCCAGCAGCCCGGGACAGACAAACACCGGGGAGCTGTTTTTT.

As concerns this clone: The sample holds other DNA sequences that translate to the same CDR3. The chain recombines TRBV7-9 with TRBJ1-2, with 7 bases matching TRBD1. Germline V lookup: CDR1 SEHNR, CDR2 FQNEAQ (reference sequence). This CDR3 region has 13 residues. V was clipped by 6 bases and J by 8 bases; unmatched bases: 9. CDR3 in amino acids: CASSFTTGDGYTF. Here the CDR3 DNA reads TGTGCCAGCAGTTTCACCACAGGGGACGGCTACACCTTC.

This clone was seen once. The V and J genes are TRBV19 and TRBJ2-3; 11 bases align to TRBD2. The CDR3 runs 16 residues. Germline CDR1 and CDR2: LNHDA and SQIVND (reference sequence). Trimming at V came to 5 bases and at J to 0 bases, leaving 4 bases not matched to a gene. CDR3 protein: CASSPRTSGSTDTQYF. CDR3 DNA: TGTGCCAGTAGTCCCCGGACTAGCGGGAGCACAGATACGCAGTATTTT.